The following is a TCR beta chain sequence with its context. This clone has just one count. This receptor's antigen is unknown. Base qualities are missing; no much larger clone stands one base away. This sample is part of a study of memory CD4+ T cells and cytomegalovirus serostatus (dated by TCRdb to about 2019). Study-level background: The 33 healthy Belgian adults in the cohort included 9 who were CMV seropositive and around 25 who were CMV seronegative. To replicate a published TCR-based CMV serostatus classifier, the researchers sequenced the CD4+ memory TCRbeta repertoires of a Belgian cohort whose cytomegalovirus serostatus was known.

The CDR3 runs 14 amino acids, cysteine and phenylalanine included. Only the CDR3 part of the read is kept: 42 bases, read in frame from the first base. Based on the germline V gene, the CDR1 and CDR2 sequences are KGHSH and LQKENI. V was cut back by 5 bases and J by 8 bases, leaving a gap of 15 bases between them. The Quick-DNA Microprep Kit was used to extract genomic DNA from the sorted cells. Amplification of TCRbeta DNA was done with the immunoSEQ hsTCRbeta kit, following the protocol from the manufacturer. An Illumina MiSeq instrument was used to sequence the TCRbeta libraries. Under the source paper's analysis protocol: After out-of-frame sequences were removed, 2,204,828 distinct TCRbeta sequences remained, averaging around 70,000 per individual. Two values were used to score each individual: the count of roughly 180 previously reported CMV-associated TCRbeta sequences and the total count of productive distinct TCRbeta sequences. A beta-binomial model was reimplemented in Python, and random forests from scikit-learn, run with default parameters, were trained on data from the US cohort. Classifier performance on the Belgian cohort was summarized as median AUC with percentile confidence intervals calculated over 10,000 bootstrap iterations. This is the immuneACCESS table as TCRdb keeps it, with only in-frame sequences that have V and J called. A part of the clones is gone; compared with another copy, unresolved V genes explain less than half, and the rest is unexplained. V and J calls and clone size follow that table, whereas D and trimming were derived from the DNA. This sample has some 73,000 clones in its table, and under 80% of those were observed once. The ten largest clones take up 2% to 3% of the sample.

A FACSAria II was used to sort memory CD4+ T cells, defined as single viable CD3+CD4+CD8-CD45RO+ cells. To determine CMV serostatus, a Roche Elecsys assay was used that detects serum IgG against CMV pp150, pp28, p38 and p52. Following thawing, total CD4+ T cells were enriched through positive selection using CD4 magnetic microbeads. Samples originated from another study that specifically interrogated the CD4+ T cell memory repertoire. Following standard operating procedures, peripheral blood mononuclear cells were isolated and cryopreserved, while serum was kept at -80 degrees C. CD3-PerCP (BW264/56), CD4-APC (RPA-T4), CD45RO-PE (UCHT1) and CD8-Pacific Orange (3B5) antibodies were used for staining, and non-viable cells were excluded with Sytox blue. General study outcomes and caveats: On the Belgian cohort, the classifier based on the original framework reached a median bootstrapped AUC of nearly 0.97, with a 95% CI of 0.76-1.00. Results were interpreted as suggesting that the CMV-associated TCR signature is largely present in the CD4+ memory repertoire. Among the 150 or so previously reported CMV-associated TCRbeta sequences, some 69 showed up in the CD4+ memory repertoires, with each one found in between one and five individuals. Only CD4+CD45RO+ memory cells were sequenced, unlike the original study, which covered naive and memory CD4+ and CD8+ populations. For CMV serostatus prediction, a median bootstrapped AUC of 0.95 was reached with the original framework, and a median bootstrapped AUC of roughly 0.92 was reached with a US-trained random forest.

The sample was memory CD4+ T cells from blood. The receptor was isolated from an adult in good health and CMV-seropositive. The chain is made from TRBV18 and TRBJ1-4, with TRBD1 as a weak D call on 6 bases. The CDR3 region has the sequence CASSSSGVKEKLFF. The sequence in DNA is TGTGCCAGCTCATCCTCAGGGGTGAAGGAAAAACTGTTTTTT.